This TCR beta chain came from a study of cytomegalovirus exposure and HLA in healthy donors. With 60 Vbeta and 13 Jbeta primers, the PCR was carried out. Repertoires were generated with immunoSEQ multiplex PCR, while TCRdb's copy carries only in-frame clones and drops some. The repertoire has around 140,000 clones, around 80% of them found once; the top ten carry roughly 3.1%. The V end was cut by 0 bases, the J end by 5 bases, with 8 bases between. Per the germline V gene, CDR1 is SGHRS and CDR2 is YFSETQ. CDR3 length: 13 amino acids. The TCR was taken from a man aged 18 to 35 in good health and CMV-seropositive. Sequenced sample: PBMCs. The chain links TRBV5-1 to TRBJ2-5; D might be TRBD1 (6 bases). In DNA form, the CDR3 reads TGCGCCAGCAGCTTGGAGGGGGTGGAGACCCAGTACTTC. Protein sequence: CASSLEGVETQYF.